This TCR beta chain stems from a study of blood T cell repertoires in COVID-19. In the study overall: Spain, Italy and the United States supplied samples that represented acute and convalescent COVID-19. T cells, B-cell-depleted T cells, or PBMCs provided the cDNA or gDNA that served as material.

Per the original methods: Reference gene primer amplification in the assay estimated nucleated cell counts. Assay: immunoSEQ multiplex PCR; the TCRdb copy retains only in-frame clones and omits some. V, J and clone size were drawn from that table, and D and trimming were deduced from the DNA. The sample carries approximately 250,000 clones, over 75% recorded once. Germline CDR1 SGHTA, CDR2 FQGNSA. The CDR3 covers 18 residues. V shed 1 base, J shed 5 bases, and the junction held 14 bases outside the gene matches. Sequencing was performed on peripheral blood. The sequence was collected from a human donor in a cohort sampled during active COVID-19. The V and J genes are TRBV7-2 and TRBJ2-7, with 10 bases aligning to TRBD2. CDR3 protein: CASSLVGPGLAGVHEQYF. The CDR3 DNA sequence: TGTGCCAGCAGCTTAGTGGGACCTGGGCTAGCGGGAGTCCACGAGCAGTACTTC.